A selection of T cell receptor beta chains follows, all from one sample in a study of blood T cell repertoires in COVID-19. Measured with immunoSEQ multiplex PCR; TCRdb has only the in-frame clones, and not every one. The table shows under 350,000 clones, with approximately 85% occurring only once. The sequencing input was peripheral blood. All receptors come from a human donor in a cohort sampled during active COVID-19. Each CDR3 is given with its conserved first and last residue. Fields, in order: CDR3 length, D gene, V gene, clone size, J gene, CDR3 DNA, CDR3 protein. The D gene is left open where the match is weak. Expanded clones get a size class; other rows say once, few or many, or leave the size out.

13	NA	TRBV12-3/TRBV12-4	NA	TRBJ1-1	TGTGCCAGCAGTTTAGGGTTCCAGGATGAAGCTTTCTTT	CASSLGFQDEAFF
17	TRBD1	TRBV29-1	NA	TRBJ1-1	TGCAGCGTGAAATCCGTCGGGACAGGGGGACTTTGGACTGAAGCTTTCTTT	CSVKSVGTGGLWTEAFF
13	NA	TRBV12-3/TRBV12-4	NA	TRBJ1-6	TGTGCCAGCAGTCCCAGGGGTGAGTCACCCCTCCACTTT	CASSPRGESPLHF
15	NA	TRBV11-2	NA	TRBJ1-4	TGTGCCAGCAGCTTAGATTTCGGGGGTTTGGAAAAACTGTTTTTT	CASSLDFGGLEKLFF
15	NA	TRBV5-1	few	TRBJ1-1	TGCGCCAGCAGCCCCCCGCAGGGGAGGGGGACTGAAGCTTTCTTT	CASSPPQGRGTEAFF
15	NA	TRBV21-1	NA	TRBJ1-2	TGTGCCAGCAGCCCCCTGGGGAGGGGAATCTATGGCTACACCTTC	CASSPLGRGIYGYTF
18	NA	TRBV30	NA	TRBJ2-7	TGTGCCTGGAGTTTAGGGTGGATCTCGGACACCCGAACCGACGAGCAGTACTTC	CAWSLGWISDTRTDEQYF
13	NA	TRBV15	NA	TRBJ1-2	TGTGCCACCAGCAGAGGAGGGTCGGGTGGCTACACCTTC	CATSRGGSGGYTF
14	NA	TRBV27	NA	TRBJ1-1	TGTGCCAGCAGTTCCCCCAACGGAGCCACTGAAGCTTTCTTT	CASSSPNGATEAFF
15	TRBD1	TRBV7-7	NA	TRBJ2-3	TGTGCCAGCAGCCTAAGGACAGGGTCTGGGGATACGCAGTATTTT	CASSLRTGSGDTQYF
17	TRBD2	TRBV19	few	TRBJ2-3	TGTGCCAGTAGTAACCCGGGACTAGCGGGGGGATTAGATACGCAGTATTTT	CASSNPGLAGGLDTQYF
14	TRBD2	TRBV5-4	NA	TRBJ2-3	TGTGCCAGCAGCCGGGACTATCGCACAGATACGCAGTATTTT	CASSRDYRTDTQYF
17	NA	TRBV7-8	NA	TRBJ1-5	TGTGCCAGCAGCTTAGTTCCGGGCAGGGACTATCTACAGCCCCAGCATTTT	CASSLVPGRDYLQPQHF
14	TRBD1	TRBV18	once	TRBJ1-2	TGTGCCAGCTCACCTGGACAGGGCTTCTATGGCTACACCTTC	CASSPGQGFYGYTF
16	NA	TRBV5-5	NA	TRBJ1-1	TGTGCCAGCAGCCTGGTGTACAGGGTGGCCAGAATTGAAGCTTTCTTT	CASSLVYRVARIEAFF
15	TRBD1	TRBV6-5	NA	TRBJ1-1	TGTGCCAGCAGTTTTCGGGACAGGGTCGCCCGGGTGACTTTCTTT	CASSFRDRVARVTFF
14	NA	TRBV6-5	NA	TRBJ1-2	TGTGCCAGCAGTTACTCCCAGGGTAGCTATGGCTACACCTTC	CASSYSQGSYGYTF
18	NA	TRBV12-5	NA	TRBJ1-1	TGTGCTAGTGGTTTTACAGAAAAGACCAAGACCCCGAACACTGAAGCTTTCTTT	CASGFTEKTKTPNTEAFF
12	NA	TRBV7-8	NA	TRBJ1-3	TGTGCCAGCAGCCCCAGGGTAAACACCATATATTTT	CASSPRVNTIYF
11	NA	TRBV28	NA	TRBJ1-3	TGTGCCAGCAGCTACAGGCACACCATATATTTT	CASSYRHTIYF
12	NA	TRBV7-8	NA	TRBJ1-2	TGTGCCAGCAGCTTAGAAGTCGGGGGCTACACCTTC	CASSLEVGGYTF
14	TRBD1	TRBV7-6	NA	TRBJ1-4	TGTGCCAGCAGCCTGCGGGACAGTAATGAAAAACTGTTTTTT	CASSLRDSNEKLFF
17	TRBD1	TRBV7-9	NA	TRBJ2-2	TGTGCCAGCAGCTTCGCAGGGGGACAGCCGAGTGGGATGGAGCTGTTTTTT	CASSFAGGQPSGMELFF
14	NA	TRBV27	once	TRBJ2-3	TGTGCCAGCAGTTCTTATTTGGGGCTTAACACGCAGTATTTT	CASSSYLGLNTQYF
14	NA	TRBV11-2	NA	TRBJ1-1	TGTGCCAGCAGCACCACGGGGGGAAGGATTGGAGCTTTCTTT	CASSTTGGRIGAFF
12	NA	TRBV30	NA	TRBJ1-2	TGTGCCTGGATTGGACACGTCTATGGCTACACCTTC	CAWIGHVYGYTF
12	NA	TRBV5-1	NA	TRBJ2-5	TGCGCCAGCAGCTTGGTCGGGGAGACCCAGTACTTC	CASSLVGETQYF
14	NA	TRBV19	NA	TRBJ1-2	TGTGCCAGTACCTTGTTTGAGACGGGCTATGGCTACACCTTC	CASTLFETGYGYTF
17	NA	TRBV18	NA	TRBJ2-7	TGTGCCAGCTCACCCCGTCCGGGACACCATCTCTTCTACGAGCAGTACTTC	CASSPRPGHHLFYEQYF
13	NA	TRBV3-1/TRBV3-2	NA	TRBJ1-5	TGTGCCAGCAGCCTACGGACAGTTCAGCCCCAGCATTTT	CASSLRTVQPQHF
14	NA	TRBV19	NA	TRBJ1-2	TGTGCCAGTAGTACCCGGACAGAGGGCTATGGCTACACCTTC	CASSTRTEGYGYTF
15	NA	TRBV13	NA	TRBJ1-6	TGTGCCAGCAGCTTGGTAGGACAGCATAATTCACCCCTCCACTTT	CASSLVGQHNSPLHF
11	NA	TRBV27	once	TRBJ2-7	TGTGCCAGCAGTTCTAGGGGCGAGCAGTACTTC	CASSSRGEQYF
15	NA	TRBV30	NA	TRBJ2-1	TGTGCCTGGGGGAAAGGGGCGGGGCCTATCAATGAGCAGTTCTTC	CAWGKGAGPINEQFF
15	NA	TRBV5-1	NA	TRBJ2-2	TGCGCCAGCAGCTTGGTTAATAAGGGGTACGGGGAGCTGTTTTTT	CASSLVNKGYGELFF
16	NA	TRBV27	once	TRBJ2-2	TGTGCCAGCAGTTTCAGGATAGGACTGAACACCGGGGAGCTGTTTTTT	CASSFRIGLNTGELFF
15	NA	TRBV7-2	NA	TRBJ1-3	TGTGCCAGCAGCTTCCAGTCGATCTCTGGAAACACCATATATTTT	CASSFQSISGNTIYF
16	TRBD2	TRBV24-1	NA	TRBJ2-1	TGTGCCACCAGTGATCCAAGCGGGGGGCATTCGGATGAGCAGTTCTTC	CATSDPSGGHSDEQFF
15	TRBD2	TRBV24-1	NA	TRBJ2-3	TGTGCCACCAGTAGTGCGGGGGGGCAGGGAGATACGCAGTATTTT	CATSSAGGQGDTQYF
14	TRBD2	TRBV29-1	NA	TRBJ2-1	TGCAGCGTGTTAGGGCGGGGGGAGGAGGATGAGCAGTTCTTC	CSVLGRGEEDEQFF
15	TRBD1	TRBV27	once	TRBJ2-1	TGTGCCAGCAGTTTAGGGACAGGGGCCTACAATGAGCAGTTCTTC	CASSLGTGAYNEQFF
13	NA	TRBV24-1	NA	TRBJ1-1	TGTGCCACCAGTAGTGGGGGGGACACTGAAGCTTTCTTT	CATSSGGDTEAFF
17	TRBD2	TRBV11-2	NA	TRBJ2-5	TGTGCCAGCAGCTTGGAACCGGGACTAGCGGACCAAGAGACCCAGTACTTC	CASSLEPGLADQETQYF
16	TRBD2	TRBV9	NA	TRBJ2-1	TGTGCCAGCAGCGTAGAGGGGAGCGGGGTGGGAAATGAGCAGTTCTTC	CASSVEGSGVGNEQFF
20	NA	TRBV3-1/TRBV3-2	once	TRBJ2-1	TGTGCCAGCAGCCAAGATCCCCTAGTCGGGGGTTTCGGATCCTACAATGAGCAGTTCTTC	CASSQDPLVGGFGSYNEQFF
17	TRBD1	TRBV6-1	NA	TRBJ1-6	TGTGCCAGCAGTGAAAACCGTGCCGGACAGGGAGGTTCACCCCTCCACTTT	CASSENRAGQGGSPLHF
17	NA	TRBV19	NA	TRBJ1-2	TGTGCCAGTACGGTCGGGTTAAGACAGCTCGAATTCTATGGCTACACCTTC	CASTVGLRQLEFYGYTF
18	NA	TRBV4-1	NA	TRBJ1-1	TGCGCCAGCAGCCAAGCCAAACGGGACACCATATCGAACACTGAAGCTTTCTTT	CASSQAKRDTISNTEAFF
12	NA	TRBV19	many	TRBJ1-4	TGTGCCAGCCACAACAGAGAAGAAAAACTGTTTTTT	CASHNREEKLFF